The source of this TCR beta chain is a study of long-term antiretroviral therapy in people with HIV. Whole-study results and caveats: The range of CDR3 lengths in HIV repertoires proved narrower than that found in controls. Clonotypes expanded prior to ART showed repertoire dominance at all sampled time points.

Remarks on this clone: Its antigen is not known.

Every donor had one or more pre-ART and two or more post-ART PBMC samples. Sequencing used immunoSEQ v3.0 at survey level. Assay: immunoSEQ multiplex PCR; the TCRdb copy retains only in-frame clones and omits some. The sample yields some 33,000 clones, roughly 87% seen once. This TCR came from a man aged 18-30 years with HIV. The sequences come from unsorted PBMCs, collected 0.6 years after starting antiretroviral therapy.

The chain's CDR3 is CASSLGGIRANGYTF. CDR3 DNA sequence: TGTGCCAGCAGCTTGGGGGGTATTAGGGCAAATGGCTACACCTTC. V and J are TRBV5-4 and TRBJ1-2; no firm D call. The V and J ends lost 0 bases and 6 bases respectively, with 15 bases between them. This CDR3 is 15 amino acids long. The germline V gene encodes CDR1 SGHNT and CDR2 YYREEE (reference sequence).